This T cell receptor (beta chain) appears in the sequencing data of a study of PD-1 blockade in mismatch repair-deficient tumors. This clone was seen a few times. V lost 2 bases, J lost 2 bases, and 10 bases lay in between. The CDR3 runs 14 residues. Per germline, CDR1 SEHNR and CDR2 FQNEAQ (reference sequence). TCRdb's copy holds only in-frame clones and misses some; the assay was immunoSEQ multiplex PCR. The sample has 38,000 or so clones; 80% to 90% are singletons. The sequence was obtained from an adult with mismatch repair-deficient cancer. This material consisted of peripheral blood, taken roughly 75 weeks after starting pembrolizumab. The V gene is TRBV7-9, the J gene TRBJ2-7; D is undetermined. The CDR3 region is CASSLLESPYEQYF. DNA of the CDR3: TGTGCCAGCAGCTTATTGGAGAGTCCCTACGAGCAGTACTTC.